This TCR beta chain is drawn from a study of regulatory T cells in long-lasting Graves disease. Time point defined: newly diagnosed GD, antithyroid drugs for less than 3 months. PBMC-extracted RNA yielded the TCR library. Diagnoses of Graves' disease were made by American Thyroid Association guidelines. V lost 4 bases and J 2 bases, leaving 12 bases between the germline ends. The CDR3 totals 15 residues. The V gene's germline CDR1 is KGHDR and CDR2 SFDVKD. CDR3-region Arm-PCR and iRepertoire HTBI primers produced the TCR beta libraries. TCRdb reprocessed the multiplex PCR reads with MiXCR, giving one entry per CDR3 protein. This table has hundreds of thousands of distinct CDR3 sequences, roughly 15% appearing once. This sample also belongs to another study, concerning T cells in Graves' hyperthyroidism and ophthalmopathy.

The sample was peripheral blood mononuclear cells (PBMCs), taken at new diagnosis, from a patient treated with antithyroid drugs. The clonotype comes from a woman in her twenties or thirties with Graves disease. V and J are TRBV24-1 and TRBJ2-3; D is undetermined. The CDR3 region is CATSDRTGPTDTQYF. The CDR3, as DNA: TGTGCCACCAGTGACCGAACGGGTCCCACAGATACGCAGTATTTT.